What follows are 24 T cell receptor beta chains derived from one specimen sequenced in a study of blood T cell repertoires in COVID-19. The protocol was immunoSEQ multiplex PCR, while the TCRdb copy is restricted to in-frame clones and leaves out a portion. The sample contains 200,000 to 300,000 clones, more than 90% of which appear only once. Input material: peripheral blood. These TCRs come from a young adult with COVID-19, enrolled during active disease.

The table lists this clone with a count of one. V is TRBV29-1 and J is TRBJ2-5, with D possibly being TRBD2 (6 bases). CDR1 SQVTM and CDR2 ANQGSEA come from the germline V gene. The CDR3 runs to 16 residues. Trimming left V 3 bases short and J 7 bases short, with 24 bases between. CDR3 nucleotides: TGCAGCGTTGATCGGGACTGGGGCCCGAATGACGGGACCCAGTACTTC. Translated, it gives CSVDRDWGPNDGTQYF.

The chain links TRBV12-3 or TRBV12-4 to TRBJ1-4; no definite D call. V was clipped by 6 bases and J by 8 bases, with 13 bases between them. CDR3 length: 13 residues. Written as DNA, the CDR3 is TGTGCCAGCAGCTTCGACACCGCCGAAAAACTGTTTTTT. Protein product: CASSFDTAEKLFF.

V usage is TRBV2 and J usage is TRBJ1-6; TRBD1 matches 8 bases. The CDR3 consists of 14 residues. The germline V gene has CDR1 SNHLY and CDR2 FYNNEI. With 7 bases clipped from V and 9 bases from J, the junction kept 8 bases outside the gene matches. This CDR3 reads CASTQQGVGSPLHF. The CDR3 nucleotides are TGTGCCAGCACCCAACAGGGGGTGGGTTCACCCCTCCACTTT.

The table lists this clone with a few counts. The CDR3 region is CASRRDSEKLFF. The CDR3 DNA follows: TGTGCCAGCAGGAGGGACAGTGAAAAACTGTTTTTT. V and J are TRBV6-5 and TRBJ1-4; 7 bases are shared with TRBD1. Germline V gene sequence: CDR1 MNHEY, CDR2 SVGAGI. The V gene end was trimmed by 6 bases and the J gene end by 7 bases; junction bases not matched to a gene: 2. The CDR3 runs 12 residues.

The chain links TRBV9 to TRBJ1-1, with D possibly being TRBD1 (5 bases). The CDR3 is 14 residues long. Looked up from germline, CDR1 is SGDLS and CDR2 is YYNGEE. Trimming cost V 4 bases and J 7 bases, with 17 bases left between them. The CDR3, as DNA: TGTGCCAGCAGCCCCCGGGGAGGGGCCGTTGAAGCTTTCTTT. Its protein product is CASSPRGGAVEAFF.

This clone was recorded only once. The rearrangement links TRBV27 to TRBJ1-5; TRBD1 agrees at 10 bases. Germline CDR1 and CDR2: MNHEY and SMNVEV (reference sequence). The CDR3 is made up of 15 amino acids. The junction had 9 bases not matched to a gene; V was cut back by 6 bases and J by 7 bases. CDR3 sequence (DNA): TGTGCCAGCAGAAATCCGGGACAGGGGTACCAGCCCCAGCATTTT. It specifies CASRNPGQGYQPQHF.

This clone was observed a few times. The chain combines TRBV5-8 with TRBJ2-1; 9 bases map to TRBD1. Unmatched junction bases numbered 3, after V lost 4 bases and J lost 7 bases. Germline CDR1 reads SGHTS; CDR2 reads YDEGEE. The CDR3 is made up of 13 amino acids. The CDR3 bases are TGTGCCAGCAGCAACAGGGGGCGGAATGAGCAGTTCTTC. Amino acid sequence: CASSNRGRNEQFF.

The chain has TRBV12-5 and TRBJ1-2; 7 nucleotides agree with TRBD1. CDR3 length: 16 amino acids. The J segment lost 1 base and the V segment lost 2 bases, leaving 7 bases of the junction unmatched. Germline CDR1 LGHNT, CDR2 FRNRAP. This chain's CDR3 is CASGLPNGQVNYGYTF. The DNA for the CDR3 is TGTGCTAGTGGTTTGCCCAATGGACAGGTTAACTATGGCTACACCTTC.

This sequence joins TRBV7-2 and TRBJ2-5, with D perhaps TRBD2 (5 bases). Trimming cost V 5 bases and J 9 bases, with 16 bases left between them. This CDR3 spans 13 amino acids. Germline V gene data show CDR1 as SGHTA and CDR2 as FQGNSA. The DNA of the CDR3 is TGTGCCAGCAGCCGGGATCCCGAAAGGCCCCAGTACTTC. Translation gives CASSRDPERPQYF.

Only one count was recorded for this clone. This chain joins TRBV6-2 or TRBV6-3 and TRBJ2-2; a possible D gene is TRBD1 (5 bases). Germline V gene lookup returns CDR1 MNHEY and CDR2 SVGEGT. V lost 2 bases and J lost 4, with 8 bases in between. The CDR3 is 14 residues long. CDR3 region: CASSYLGATGELFF. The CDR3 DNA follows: TGTGCCAGCAGTTACCTAGGGGCCACCGGGGAGCTGTTTTTT.

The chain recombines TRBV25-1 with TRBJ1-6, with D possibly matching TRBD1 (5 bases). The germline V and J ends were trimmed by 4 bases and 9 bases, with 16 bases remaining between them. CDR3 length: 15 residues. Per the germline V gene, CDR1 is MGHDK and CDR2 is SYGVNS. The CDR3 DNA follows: TGTGCCAGCAGTGGCCGGACGGGGGTGGTTTCACCCCTCCACTTT. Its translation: CASSGRTGVVSPLHF.

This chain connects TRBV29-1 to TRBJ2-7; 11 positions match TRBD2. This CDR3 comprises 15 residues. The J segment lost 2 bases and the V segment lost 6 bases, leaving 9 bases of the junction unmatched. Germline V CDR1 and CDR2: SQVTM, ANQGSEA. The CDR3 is CSVEVLAGEPYEQYF. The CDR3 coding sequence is TGCAGCGTGGAGGTACTAGCGGGGGAACCCTACGAGCAGTACTTC.

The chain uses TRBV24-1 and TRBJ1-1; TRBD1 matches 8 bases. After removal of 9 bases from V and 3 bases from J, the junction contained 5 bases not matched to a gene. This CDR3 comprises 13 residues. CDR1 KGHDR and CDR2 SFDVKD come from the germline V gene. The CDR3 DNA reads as TGTGCCACCGGACAGGGAATTGACACTGAAGCTTTCTTT. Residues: CATGQGIDTEAFF.

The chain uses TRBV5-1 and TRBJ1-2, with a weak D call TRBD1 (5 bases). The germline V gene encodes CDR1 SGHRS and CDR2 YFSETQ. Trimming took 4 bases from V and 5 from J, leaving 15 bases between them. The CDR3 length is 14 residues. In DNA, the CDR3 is TGCGCCAGCAGCATCCGTTTGGGGCAATATGGCTACACCTTC. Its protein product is CASSIRLGQYGYTF.

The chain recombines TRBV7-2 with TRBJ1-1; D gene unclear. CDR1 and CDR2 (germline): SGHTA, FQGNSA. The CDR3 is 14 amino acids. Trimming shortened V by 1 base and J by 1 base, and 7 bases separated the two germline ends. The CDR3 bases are TGTGCCAGCAGCTTAGGCACTGGGAACACTGAAGCTTTCTTT. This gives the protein CASSLGTGNTEAFF.

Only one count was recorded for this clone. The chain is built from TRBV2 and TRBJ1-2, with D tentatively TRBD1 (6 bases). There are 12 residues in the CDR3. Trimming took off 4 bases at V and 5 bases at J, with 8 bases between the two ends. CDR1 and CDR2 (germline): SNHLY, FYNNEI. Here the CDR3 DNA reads TGTGCCAGCAGTGCAGGGGAGTATGGCTACACCTTC. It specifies CASSAGEYGYTF.

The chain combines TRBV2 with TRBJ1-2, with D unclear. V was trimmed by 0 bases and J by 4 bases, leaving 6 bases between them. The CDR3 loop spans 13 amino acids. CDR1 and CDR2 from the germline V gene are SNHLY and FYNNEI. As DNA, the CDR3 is TGTGCCAGCAGTGAAGCGCGTGTCTATGGCTACACCTTC. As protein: CASSEARVYGYTF. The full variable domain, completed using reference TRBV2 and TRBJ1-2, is EPEVTQTPSHQVTQMGQEVILRCVPISNHLYFYWYRQILGQKVEFLVSFYNNEISEKSEIFDDQFSVERPDGSNFTLKIRSTKLEDSAMYFCASSEARVYGYTFGSGTRLTVV.

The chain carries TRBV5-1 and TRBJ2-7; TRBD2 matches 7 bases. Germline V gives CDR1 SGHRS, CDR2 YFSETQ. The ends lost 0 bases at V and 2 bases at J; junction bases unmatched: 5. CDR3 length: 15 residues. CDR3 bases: TGCGCCAGCAGCTTGGCCGGGGGGACTACCTACGAGCAGTACTTC. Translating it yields CASSLAGGTTYEQYF.

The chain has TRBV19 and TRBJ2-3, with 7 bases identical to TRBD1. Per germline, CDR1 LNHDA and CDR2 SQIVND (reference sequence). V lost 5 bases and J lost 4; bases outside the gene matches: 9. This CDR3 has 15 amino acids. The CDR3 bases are TGTGCCAGTAGTTTAACCCACAGGGGCCCAGATACGCAGTATTTT. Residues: CASSLTHRGPDTQYF.

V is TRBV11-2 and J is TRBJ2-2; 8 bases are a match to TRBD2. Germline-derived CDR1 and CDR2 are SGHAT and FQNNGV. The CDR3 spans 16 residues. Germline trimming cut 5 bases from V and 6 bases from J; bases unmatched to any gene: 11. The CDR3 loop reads CASSLSLTGGPGELFF. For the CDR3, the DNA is TGTGCCAGCAGCCTGTCCCTTACGGGAGGGCCCGGGGAGCTGTTTTTT.

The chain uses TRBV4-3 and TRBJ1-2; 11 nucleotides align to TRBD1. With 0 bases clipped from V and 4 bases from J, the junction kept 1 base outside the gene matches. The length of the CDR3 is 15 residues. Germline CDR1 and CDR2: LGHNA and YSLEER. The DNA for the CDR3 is TGCGCCAGCAGCCAAGAAGGGACAGGGGGCTATGGCTACACCTTC. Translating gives CASSQEGTGGYGYTF.

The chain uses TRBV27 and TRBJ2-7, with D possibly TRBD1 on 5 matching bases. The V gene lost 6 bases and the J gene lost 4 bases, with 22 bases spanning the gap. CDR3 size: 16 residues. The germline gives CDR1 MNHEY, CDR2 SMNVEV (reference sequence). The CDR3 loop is CASSLTVRQFDYEQYF. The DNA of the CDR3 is TGTGCCAGCAGCCTGACCGTCAGACAGTTTGATTACGAGCAGTACTTC.

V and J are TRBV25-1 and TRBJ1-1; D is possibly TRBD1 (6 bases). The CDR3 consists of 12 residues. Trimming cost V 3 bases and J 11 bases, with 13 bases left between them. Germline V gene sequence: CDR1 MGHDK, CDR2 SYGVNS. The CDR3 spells CASSDAGTSAFF. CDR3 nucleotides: TGTGCCAGCAGTGATGCCGGGACATCGGCTTTCTTT. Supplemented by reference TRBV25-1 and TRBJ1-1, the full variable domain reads EADIYQTPRYLVIGTGKKITLECSQTMGHDKMYWYQQDPGMELHLIHYSYGVNSTEKGDLSSESTVSRIRTEHFPLTLESARPSHTSQYLCASSDAGTSAFFGQGTRLTVV.

The CDR3 sequence is CASSLDRGRLSDYGYTF. The CDR3, as DNA: TGTGCCAGCAGCTTAGACAGGGGGCGGCTGTCGGACTATGGCTACACCTTC. This chain joins TRBV7-6 and TRBJ1-2, with 9 bases aligning to TRBD1. The CDR3 runs 17 residues. Germline V CDR1 and CDR2: SGHVS, FNYEAQ. V lost 1 base and J lost 3; bases outside the gene matches: 9.